This T cell receptor (beta chain) was profiled in a study of blood T cell repertoires in COVID-19. As for the study in general: Samples came from the United States, Italy and Spain, spanning acute and convalescent COVID-19.

Using immunoSEQ multiplex PCR, the repertoire was profiled, and TCRdb retains in-frame clones only, with some absent. Of a few hundred thousand clones detected, less than 90% appear once; the ten largest clones hold approximately 3%. V was shortened by 1 base and J by 4 bases, with 10 bases between the two germline ends. CDR3 size: 14 residues. Germline values: CDR1 LGHDT, CDR2 YNNKEL (reference sequence). Participants were aged roughly 18 to 89 years from around 26 US areas. The study assigned cohorts using participant-reported clinical history. Two consecutive negative NP/OP PCR tests, clearance, or resolved symptoms defined Cohort 3 recovery.

The chain carries TRBV3-1 (or the pseudogene TRBV3-2) and TRBJ1-2; no firm D call. Material for sequencing was PBMCs or T cells enriched from blood (not recorded which). This TCR was sampled from a woman aged 30 to 39 who had recovered from COVID-19. The CDR3 sequence is CASSQGLNLYGYTF. The CDR3 DNA reads TGTGCCAGCAGCCAAGGGCTGAACCTCTATGGCTACACCTTC.